These T cell receptor beta chains were read from a single sample in a study of T cells in localized non-small cell lung cancer. Libraries were prepared by immunoSEQ multiplex PCR; TCRdb keeps only in-frame clonotypes and omits some of them. The sample comprises tens of thousands of clones, about nine tenths of which are singletons, and around 5.8% rests with the top ten. Material: peripheral blood mononuclear cells, obtained before any cancer treatment. These receptors were collected from a male donor aged 60 or older with stage II lung adenocarcinoma. CDR3s include the opening cysteine and the closing phenylalanine or tryptophan. Each record gives: J gene, D gene, clone size, V gene, CDR3 protein, CDR3 DNA. The D gene is left open where the match is weak. Only part of the rows carry a size: once, few, many, or a class if the clone is expanded.

J gene: TRBJ2-3; D gene: TRBD2; clone size: .; V gene: TRBV6-5; CDR3 protein: CASTRGAGGFMQYF; CDR3 DNA: TGTGCCAGCACCCGTGGGGCGGGAGGGTTTATGCAGTATTTT
J gene: TRBJ1-1; D gene: .; clone size: .; V gene: TRBV9; CDR3 protein: CASSVGRSAGNTEAFF; CDR3 DNA: TGTGCCAGCAGCGTAGGACGGTCTGCGGGGAACACTGAAGCTTTCTTT
J gene: TRBJ2-7; D gene: TRBD2; clone size: .; V gene: TRBV5-1; CDR3 protein: CASSLGNQREKQYF; CDR3 DNA: TGCGCCAGCAGCTTGGGAAATCAGCGGGAGAAGCAGTACTTC
J gene: TRBJ2-7; D gene: TRBD1; clone size: .; V gene: TRBV27; CDR3 protein: CASSSWTGGSYEQYF; CDR3 DNA: TGTGCCAGCAGTTCTTGGACAGGGGGCTCCTACGAGCAGTACTTC
J gene: TRBJ2-7; D gene: TRBD1; clone size: .; V gene: TRBV7-9; CDR3 protein: CASSSRDRSSYEQYF; CDR3 DNA: TGTGCCAGCAGCTCCCGGGACAGGAGCTCCTACGAGCAGTACTTC
J gene: TRBJ1-5; D gene: .; clone size: .; V gene: TRBV28; CDR3 protein: CASSLLNQPQHF; CDR3 DNA: TGTGCCAGCAGTCTTCTTAATCAGCCCCAGCATTTT
J gene: TRBJ2-1; D gene: TRBD2; clone size: .; V gene: TRBV19; CDR3 protein: CASSGGSYNEQFF; CDR3 DNA: TGTGCCAGTTCGGGCGGGAGCTACAATGAGCAGTTCTTC
J gene: TRBJ1-2; D gene: .; clone size: .; V gene: TRBV18; CDR3 protein: CASSPSADPNYGYTF; CDR3 DNA: TGTGCCAGCTCCCCCTCGGCAGACCCTAACTATGGCTACACCTTC
J gene: TRBJ2-2; D gene: TRBD2; clone size: .; V gene: TRBV2; CDR3 protein: CASSEALIRAGDDNGELFF; CDR3 DNA: TGTGCCAGCAGTGAAGCGCTTATACGAGCGGGAGACGACAATGGGGAGCTGTTTTTT
J gene: TRBJ2-5; D gene: .; clone size: .; V gene: TRBV9; CDR3 protein: CASSVAEAWETQYF; CDR3 DNA: TGTGCCAGCAGCGTAGCGGAGGCCTGGGAGACCCAGTACTTC
J gene: TRBJ2-3; D gene: .; clone size: .; V gene: TRBV7-2; CDR3 protein: CASSQSDTQYF; CDR3 DNA: TGTGCCAGCAGCCAATCAGATACGCAGTATTTT
J gene: TRBJ2-1; D gene: .; clone size: .; V gene: TRBV28; CDR3 protein: CASSLFADNEQFF; CDR3 DNA: TGTGCCAGCAGTTTATTCGCGGACAATGAGCAGTTCTTC
J gene: TRBJ2-2; D gene: TRBD2; clone size: few; V gene: TRBV10-3; CDR3 protein: CAISESGRNTGELFF; CDR3 DNA: TGTGCCATCAGTGAAAGCGGGAGGAACACCGGGGAGCTGTTTTTT
J gene: TRBJ1-1; D gene: .; clone size: .; V gene: TRBV20-1; CDR3 protein: CSVTTRGEAFF; CDR3 DNA: TGCAGTGTCACAACCAGAGGGGAAGCTTTCTTT
J gene: TRBJ2-4; D gene: .; clone size: .; V gene: TRBV30; CDR3 protein: CAWSESRGWDIQYF; CDR3 DNA: TGTGCCTGGAGCGAAAGCCGGGGTTGGGACATTCAGTACTTC
J gene: TRBJ2-5; D gene: .; clone size: .; V gene: TRBV18; CDR3 protein: CASSRGGAQETQYF; CDR3 DNA: TGTGCCAGCTCAAGGGGGGGAGCGCAAGAGACCCAGTACTTC
J gene: TRBJ1-1; D gene: .; clone size: .; V gene: TRBV5-1; CDR3 protein: CASSSGTHMNTEAFF; CDR3 DNA: TGCGCCAGCAGCTCGGGGACACACATGAACACTGAAGCTTTCTTT
J gene: TRBJ1-1; D gene: .; clone size: .; V gene: TRBV7-9; CDR3 protein: CASSLGTREAFF; CDR3 DNA: TGTGCCAGCAGCTTAGGGACACGCGAAGCTTTCTTT
J gene: TRBJ2-1; D gene: .; clone size: few; V gene: TRBV11-3; CDR3 protein: CASSSNNEQFF; CDR3 DNA: TGTGCCAGCAGCTCAAACAATGAGCAGTTCTTC
J gene: TRBJ1-1; D gene: .; clone size: few; V gene: TRBV9; CDR3 protein: CASSSGGLNTEAFF; CDR3 DNA: TGTGCCAGCAGCTCCGGAGGGCTGAACACTGAAGCTTTCTTT
J gene: TRBJ1-2; D gene: TRBD1; clone size: .; V gene: TRBV5-4; CDR3 protein: CASSLVAGGDGYTF; CDR3 DNA: TGTGCCAGCAGCTTGGTGGCAGGGGGAGATGGCTACACCTTC
J gene: TRBJ2-1; D gene: TRBD2; clone size: .; V gene: TRBV2; CDR3 protein: CASSEALAGTYEEFF; CDR3 DNA: TGTGCCAGCAGTGAGGCGCTAGCGGGAACTTACGAGGAGTTCTTC
J gene: TRBJ2-1; D gene: .; clone size: .; V gene: TRBV18; CDR3 protein: CASSPGQNNEQFF; CDR3 DNA: TGTGCCAGCTCACCAGGGCAGAACAATGAGCAGTTCTTC
J gene: TRBJ2-7; D gene: TRBD2; clone size: .; V gene: TRBV19; CDR3 protein: CASSIVGLAGTYEQYF; CDR3 DNA: TGTGCCAGTAGTATAGTAGGGCTAGCGGGGACCTACGAGCAGTACTTC
J gene: TRBJ1-1; D gene: .; clone size: .; V gene: TRBV15; CDR3 protein: CATSREPRVGTEAFF; CDR3 DNA: TGTGCCACCAGCAGAGAACCGCGAGTCGGGACTGAAGCTTTCTTT
J gene: TRBJ1-4; D gene: .; clone size: .; V gene: TRBV6-5; CDR3 protein: CASSVLQGEKLFF; CDR3 DNA: TGTGCCAGCAGTGTCCTCCAGGGGGAAAAACTGTTTTTT
J gene: TRBJ2-7; D gene: .; clone size: .; V gene: TRBV7-8; CDR3 protein: CASSLPRYEQYF; CDR3 DNA: TGTGCCAGCAGCCTTCCCCGGTACGAGCAGTACTTC
J gene: TRBJ2-2; D gene: .; clone size: .; V gene: TRBV7-9; CDR3 protein: CASSLRGTSYYTGELFF; CDR3 DNA: TGTGCCAGCAGCTTACGTGGAACTAGCTACTACACCGGGGAGCTGTTTTTT
J gene: TRBJ2-5; D gene: TRBD1; clone size: .; V gene: TRBV6-5; CDR3 protein: CASSYSDRVRETQYF; CDR3 DNA: TGTGCCAGCAGTTACTCTGACAGGGTTAGGGAGACCCAGTACTTC
J gene: TRBJ2-2; D gene: .; clone size: .; V gene: TRBV14; CDR3 protein: CASSQGPGTGELFF; CDR3 DNA: TGTGCCAGCAGCCAAGGGCCAGGGACCGGGGAGCTGTTTTTT
J gene: TRBJ1-5; D gene: .; clone size: .; V gene: TRBV28; CDR3 protein: CASSLPSGGPFQPQHF; CDR3 DNA: TGTGCCAGCAGTTTACCGTCCGGGGGTCCTTTTCAGCCCCAGCATTTT
J gene: TRBJ2-7; D gene: .; clone size: .; V gene: TRBV6-1; CDR3 protein: CALSRVDRTYEQYF; CDR3 DNA: TGTGCCCTCAGCAGGGTAGACCGAACCTACGAGCAGTACTTC
J gene: TRBJ1-5; D gene: .; clone size: .; V gene: TRBV4-1; CDR3 protein: CASSQSTRNQPQHF; CDR3 DNA: TGCGCCAGCAGCCAAAGTACCCGCAATCAGCCCCAGCATTTT
J gene: TRBJ1-5; D gene: .; clone size: .; V gene: TRBV18; CDR3 protein: CASSPPGDGQPQHF; CDR3 DNA: TGTGCCAGCTCACCCCCCGGGGATGGTCAGCCCCAGCATTTT
J gene: TRBJ2-7; D gene: TRBD1; clone size: .; V gene: TRBV7-3; CDR3 protein: CASSLDRGIGEQYF; CDR3 DNA: TGTGCCAGCAGCTTGGACAGGGGGATCGGCGAGCAGTACTTC
J gene: TRBJ1-2; D gene: .; clone size: .; V gene: TRBV30; CDR3 protein: CAWSLGQRRYGYTF; CDR3 DNA: TGTGCCTGGAGTTTAGGACAACGGAGATATGGCTACACCTTC
J gene: TRBJ2-1; D gene: .; clone size: .; V gene: TRBV5-6; CDR3 protein: CASSYGIYNEQFF; CDR3 DNA: TGTGCCAGCAGCTACGGGATCTACAATGAGCAGTTCTTC
J gene: TRBJ2-2; D gene: .; clone size: once; V gene: TRBV9; CDR3 protein: CASSVGSTNTGELFF; CDR3 DNA: TGTGCCAGCAGCGTGGGCAGTACGAACACCGGGGAGCTGTTTTTT
J gene: TRBJ1-3; D gene: .; clone size: .; V gene: TRBV19; CDR3 protein: CASSSHSLDNTIYF; CDR3 DNA: TGTGCCAGTAGTAGCCACAGCCTAGACAACACCATATATTTT
J gene: TRBJ2-2; D gene: .; clone size: .; V gene: TRBV5-1; CDR3 protein: CASSAQGTGELFF; CDR3 DNA: TGCGCCAGCAGCGCGCAGGGGACCGGGGAGCTGTTTTTT
J gene: TRBJ1-1; D gene: .; clone size: .; V gene: TRBV18; CDR3 protein: CASSPSGTSDTEAFF; CDR3 DNA: TGTGCCAGCTCACCCTCCGGGACATCAGACACTGAAGCTTTCTTT
J gene: TRBJ2-7; D gene: TRBD2; clone size: .; V gene: TRBV6-1; CDR3 protein: CASSGLAGDEQYF; CDR3 DNA: TGTGCCAGCAGTGGACTAGCGGGAGACGAGCAGTACTTC